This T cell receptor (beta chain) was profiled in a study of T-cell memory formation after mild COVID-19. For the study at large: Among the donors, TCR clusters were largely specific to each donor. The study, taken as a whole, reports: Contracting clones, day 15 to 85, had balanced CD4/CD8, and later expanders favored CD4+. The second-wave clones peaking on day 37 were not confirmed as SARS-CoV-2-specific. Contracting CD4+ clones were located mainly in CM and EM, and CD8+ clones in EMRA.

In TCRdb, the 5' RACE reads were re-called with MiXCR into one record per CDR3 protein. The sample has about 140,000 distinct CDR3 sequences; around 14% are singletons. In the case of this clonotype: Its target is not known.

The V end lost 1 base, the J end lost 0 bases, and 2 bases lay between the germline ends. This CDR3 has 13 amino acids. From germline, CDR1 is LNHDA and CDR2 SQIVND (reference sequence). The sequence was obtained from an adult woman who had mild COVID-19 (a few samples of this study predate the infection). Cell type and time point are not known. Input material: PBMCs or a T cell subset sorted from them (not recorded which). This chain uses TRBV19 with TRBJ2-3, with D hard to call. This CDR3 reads CASSIASTDTQYF. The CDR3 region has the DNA TGTGCCAGTAGTATAGCGAGCACAGATACGCAGTATTTT.